Below, 30 T cell receptor beta chains from the same sample are listed, as sequenced in a study of cytomegalovirus exposure and HLA in healthy donors. PCR used 60 Vbeta primers and 13 Jbeta primers. This table comes from immunoSEQ multiplex PCR, and its TCRdb copy is limited to in-frame clones, with some not included. The table shows 100,000 or so clones, with 70% to 80% occurring only once. The sample was PBMCs. Every receptor here comes from a female donor in good health and CMV-seropositive.

This clone was seen a single time. This rearrangement joins TRBV4-3 to TRBJ1-2; maybe TRBD1 (6 bases). The V gene's germline CDR1 is LGHNA and CDR2 YSLEER. Trimming cost V 1 base and J 5 bases, with 23 bases left between them. The CDR3 is 18 residues long. This chain's CDR3 is CASSQGRGGGGVLYGYTF. The CDR3, as DNA: TGCGCCAGCAGCCAAGGTCGTGGTGGAGGGGGGGTACTTTATGGCTACACCTTC.

This clone was seen more than once but under ten times. This chain joins TRBV2 and TRBJ2-7, with 7 bases fitting TRBD1. V lost 4 bases and J lost 2; bases outside the gene matches: 5. Looked up from germline, CDR1 is SNHLY and CDR2 is FYNNEI. The CDR3 extends over 14 amino acids. CDR3 in DNA: TGTGCCAGCAGTGCCGGGACAGTAGCCTACGAGCAGTACTTC. Translated: CASSAGTVAYEQYF.

Only a few counts were recorded for this clone. This chain connects TRBV9 to TRBJ2-5; 7 nucleotides line up with TRBD1. This CDR3 is built from 17 residues. J gave up 3 bases and V 3 bases, and 14 bases lay outside the gene matches. The V gene's germline CDR1 is SGDLS and CDR2 YYNGEE. This CDR3 reads CASSARQGTVGKETQYF. As DNA, the CDR3 is TGTGCCAGCAGCGCACGACAGGGAACGGTCGGGAAAGAGACCCAGTACTTC.

This rearrangement joins TRBV18 to TRBJ1-1; D is unclear. Germline CDR1 reads KGHSH; CDR2 reads LQKENI. This CDR3 contains 16 residues. Trimming cost V 3 bases and J 2 bases, with 16 bases left between them. The CDR3 DNA is TGTGCCAGCTCACCTGAGTCCGCGCTGACTAACACTGAAGCTTTCTTT. This gives the protein CASSPESALTNTEAFF.

This clone turned up a few times. The J gene is TRBJ2-5, the V gene TRBV7-2; TRBD2 agrees at 7 bases. Germline lookup yields CDR1 SGHTA and CDR2 FQGNSA. The CDR3 has 15 residues. Germline trimming cut 3 bases from V and 1 base from J; bases unmatched to any gene: 5. The chain's CDR3 is CASSFAGVGQETQYF. The DNA of the CDR3 is TGTGCCAGCAGCTTCGCGGGAGTGGGCCAAGAGACCCAGTACTTC.

J is TRBJ1-4 and V is TRBV7-9, with 8 bases lining up with TRBD1. The CDR3 extends over 16 amino acids. Per germline, CDR1 SEHNR and CDR2 FQNEAQ (reference sequence). V dropped 5 bases and J dropped 3; count of bases not matched to a gene: 8. In nucleotides, the CDR3 is TGTGCCAGCAGCCGTGGAGACAGGGGTGCTAATGAAAAACTGTTTTTT. Translated: CASSRGDRGANEKLFF.

This rearrangement joins TRBV4-2 to TRBJ1-2, with D unclear. The CDR3 length is 12 residues. Germline CDR1 reads LGHNA; CDR2 reads YNFKEQ. V was clipped by 3 bases and J by 7 bases, with 9 bases between them. In DNA form, the CDR3 reads TGTGCCAGCAGCCATGGAGGGAGTGGCTACACCTTC. It encodes CASSHGGSGYTF.

The chain couples TRBV9 to TRBJ1-1; a weak D match, TRBD1 (6 bases). Trimming shortened V by 1 base and J by 1 base, and 8 bases separated the two germline ends. The CDR3 covers 14 residues. Germline-derived CDR1 and CDR2 are SGDLS and YYNGEE. CDR3 residues: CASSVIQGNTEAFF. CDR3 in DNA: TGTGCCAGCAGCGTAATACAGGGGAACACTGAAGCTTTCTTT.

The rearrangement joins TRBV10-3 to TRBJ1-3; D is uncertain. The germline CDR1 and CDR2 sequences are ENHRY and SYGVKD. V was trimmed by 6 bases and J by 8 bases, leaving 11 bases between them. The CDR3 sequence is 12 residues long. The CDR3 DNA reads as TGTGCCATCAGGAGGGCGGGTCACACCATATATTTT. Amino acid sequence: CAIRRAGHTIYF.

This rearrangement joins TRBV18 to TRBJ1-1; D possibly corresponds to TRBD1 (6 bases). Trimming shortened V by 3 bases and J by 1 base, and 15 bases separated the two germline ends. From germline, CDR1 is KGHSH and CDR2 LQKENI. This CDR3 spans 16 amino acids. The CDR3 region has the DNA TGTGCCAGCTCACCTAAACAGGGCGGGGGGAACACTGAAGCTTTCTTT. Translating gives CASSPKQGGGNTEAFF.

The genes are TRBV7-8 and TRBJ2-1, with D perhaps TRBD2 (6 bases). The germline V gene has CDR1 SGHVS and CDR2 FQNEAQ. V lost 2 bases to trimming and J lost 5 bases, with 25 bases between them. The CDR3 extends over 19 amino acids. The CDR3 coding sequence is TGTGCCAGCAGCTTAAGGCCCCCCGGGTGGCGGGGTATGAACAATGAGCAGTTCTTC. It codes for CASSLRPPGWRGMNNEQFF.

The rearrangement joins TRBV6-1 to TRBJ2-2; a possible D gene is TRBD2 (5 bases). CDR1 and CDR2 (germline): MNHNS, SASEGT. Trimming left V 4 bases short and J 6 bases short, with 15 bases between. CDR3 length: 15 residues. The CDR3 region is CASSGVIGVSGELFF. CDR3 DNA sequence: TGTGCCAGCAGTGGAGTGATCGGGGTATCCGGGGAGCTGTTTTTT.

The chain carries TRBV7-2 and TRBJ1-4; no reliable D call. There are 15 residues in the CDR3. The germline V gene has CDR1 SGHTA and CDR2 FQGNSA. Deletions cut 1 base from V and 4 bases from J, with 10 bases between. Here the CDR3 reads CASSLGGQNNEKLFF. CDR3 in DNA: TGTGCCAGCAGCTTAGGAGGTCAGAATAATGAAAAACTGTTTTTT.

The CDR3 coding sequence is TGTGCCAGCAGCCCCATCCCTGCTAGCGGATACTTC. It is translated as CASSPIPASGYF. V is TRBV7-9 and J is TRBJ2-5, with 7 bases aligning to TRBD2. Germline lookup yields CDR1 SEHNR and CDR2 FQNEAQ (reference sequence). The CDR3 is 12 residues long. The V and J ends lost 5 bases and 14 bases, in that order; junction bases with no gene match: 11.

This clone has just a few counts. The V and J genes are TRBV19 and TRBJ1-1, with D tentatively TRBD1 (6 bases). CDR1 LNHDA and CDR2 SQIVND come from the germline V gene (reference sequence). Trimming removed 2 bases at V and 4 bases at J, with 11 bases between. CDR3 length equals 14 residues. Here the CDR3 DNA reads TGTGCCAGTAGTATAAAGGGGGAGAGCACTGAAGCTTTCTTT. Its protein product is CASSIKGESTEAFF.

This clone was seen only a few times. This rearrangement joins TRBV2 to TRBJ1-2, with 8 bases matching TRBD1. V lost 6 bases and J lost 3; bases outside the gene matches: 3. Germline-derived CDR1 and CDR2 are SNHLY and FYNNEI. This CDR3 has 13 residues. The CDR3 region is CASSPGQDYGYTF. In DNA, the CDR3 is TGTGCCAGCAGCCCGGGACAGGACTATGGCTACACCTTC.

The rearrangement uses TRBV7-9 and TRBJ1-1; TRBD1 matches 7 bases. Germline-derived CDR1 and CDR2 are SEHNR and FQNEAQ (reference sequence). Germline trimming cut 3 bases from V and 5 bases from J; bases unmatched to any gene: 3. The length of the CDR3 is 13 residues. CDR3 sequence reads: CASSLTGRTEAFF. Written as DNA, the CDR3 is TGTGCCAGCAGCTTGACAGGGCGGACTGAAGCTTTCTTT.

The chain has TRBV10-2 and TRBJ2-3; TRBD2 matches 8 bases. This CDR3 is built from 15 residues. The germline CDR1 and CDR2 sequences are WSHSY and SAAADI. J was trimmed by 4 bases and V by 4 bases; bases with no gene match: 7. CDR3 sequence: CASSVEHGRADTQYF. The CDR3 region has the DNA TGCGCCAGCAGTGTGGAGCACGGGAGGGCAGATACGCAGTATTTT.

The rearrangement links TRBV10-3 to TRBJ1-4; perhaps TRBD1 as D (6 bases). V gave up 2 bases and J gave up 4 bases, with 14 bases separating them. CDR1 and CDR2 (germline): ENHRY, SYGVKD. This CDR3 contains 16 residues. CDR3 DNA: TGTGCCATCAGTGAGAGGGGGAGCGGGGTTAATGAAAAACTGTTTTTT. It specifies CAISERGSGVNEKLFF.

The V call is TRBV14, the J call TRBJ2-7; 9 nucleotides align to TRBD1. The V and J ends lost 3 bases and 12 bases, in that order; junction bases with no gene match: 3. The CDR3 has 11 residues. Germline V gene data show CDR1 as SGHDN and CDR2 as FVKESK. CDR3 DNA: TGTGCCAGCAGCCAGGGGACAGGGAGGTACTTC. It codes for CASSQGTGRYF. The variable domain in full, with the rest retrieved from reference TRBV14 and TRBJ2-7, is EAGVTQFPSHSVIEKGQTVTLRCDPISGHDNLYWYRRVMGKEIKFLLHFVKESKQDESGMPNNRFLAERTGGTYSTLKVQPAELEDSGVYFCASSQGTGRYFGPGTRLTVT.

Here the CDR3 reads CASSPGLAPKNEQFF. Written as DNA, the CDR3 is TGTGCCAGCAGCCCGGGACTAGCGCCGAAAAATGAGCAGTTCTTC. This chain joins TRBV4-2 and TRBJ2-1; 10 positions agree with TRBD2. Losses at the gene ends were 4 bases for V and 7 bases for J; bases not matched to a gene: 7. This CDR3 has 15 residues. Per the germline V gene, CDR1 is LGHNA and CDR2 is YNFKEQ.

This clone was picked up a small number of times. This rearrangement joins TRBV28 to TRBJ2-3; D might be TRBD2 (5 bases). The V gene's germline CDR1 is MDHEN and CDR2 SYDVKM. V was cut by 8 bases and J by 6 bases, with 18 bases left in between. The CDR3 is made up of 14 amino acids. In nucleotides, the CDR3 is TGTGCCAGCCGCGGGCCCCTAGCTATGGATACGCAGTATTTT. Protein product: CASRGPLAMDTQYF. The entire variable domain, with the rest obtained from reference TRBV28 and TRBJ2-3, is as follows: DVKVTQSSRYLVKRTGEKVFLECVQDMDHENMFWYRQDPGLGLRLIYFSYDVKMKEKGDIPEGYSVSREKKERFSLILESASTNQTSMYLCASRGPLAMDTQYFGPGTRLTVL.

V is TRBV29-1 and J is TRBJ1-1; TRBD1 matches 8 bases. The V and J ends lost 5 bases and 5 bases, in that order; junction bases with no gene match: 7. Germline V gene sequence: CDR1 SQVTM, CDR2 ANQGSEA. CDR3 length: 13 residues. The CDR3: CSVRTGGGTEAFF. For the CDR3, the DNA is TGCAGCGTTCGTACAGGGGGTGGGACTGAAGCTTTCTTT.

V is TRBV18 and J is TRBJ1-1; possibly TRBD1 for D (6 bases). Germline loops: CDR1 KGHSH, CDR2 LQKENI. V dropped 6 bases and J dropped 4 bases, with 27 bases sitting between them. This CDR3 comprises 18 residues. The CDR3 DNA sequence: TGTGCCAGCTCCCAAAATCCGAATACTTACAGGGCGAGCACTGAAGCTTTCTTT. Amino acid sequence: CASSQNPNTYRASTEAFF.

This clone appeared a single time. V gene TRBV30 combines with J gene TRBJ2-1, with 9 positions matching TRBD1. V trimming: 4 bases; J trimming: 8 bases; junction bases outside the gene matches: 9. The length of the CDR3 is 14 residues. The germline CDR1 and CDR2 sequences are GTSNPN and SVGIG (reference sequence). CDR3 residues: CAWTPGTGMYEQFF. DNA for the CDR3: TGTGCCTGGACCCCCGGGACAGGGATGTATGAGCAGTTCTTC. The full variable domain, its missing parts supplied by reference TRBV30 and TRBJ2-1, is SQTIHQWPATLVQPVGSPLSLECTVEGTSNPNLYWYRQAAGRGLQLLFYSVGIGQISSEVPQNLSASRPQDRQFILSSKKLLLSDSGFYLCAWTPGTGMYEQFFGPGTRLTVL.

The genes are TRBV7-2 and TRBJ1-4, with D possibly matching TRBD1 (6 bases). This CDR3 region has 12 residues. The V gene's germline CDR1 is SGHTA and CDR2 FQGNSA. V lost 5 bases to trimming and J lost 8 bases, with 9 bases between them. CDR3 region: CASSVRGEKLFF. DNA for the CDR3: TGTGCCAGCAGCGTGAGGGGGGAAAAACTGTTTTTT.

V gene TRBV27 combines with J gene TRBJ2-7; D not resolved. Germline CDR1 MNHEY, CDR2 SMNVEV (reference sequence). This CDR3 comprises 14 residues. V lost 7 bases, J lost 3 bases, and 16 bases lay in between. CDR3 DNA: TGTGCCAGCACCTCCACGGGTACACTCTACGAGCAGTACTTC. Translating gives CASTSTGTLYEQYF.

This chain uses TRBV5-8 with TRBJ1-1; TRBD1 matches at 9 bases. Germline V lookup: CDR1 SGHTS, CDR2 YDEGEE. The CDR3 is made up of 14 amino acids. The J segment lost 6 bases and the V segment lost 3 bases, leaving 6 bases of the junction unmatched. CDR3 DNA sequence: TGTGCCAGCAGCTGGGACAGGGTTAAGGCTGAAGCTTTCTTT. Encoded protein: CASSWDRVKAEAFF.

This chain links TRBV7-2 with TRBJ1-1; D perhaps matches TRBD1 (5 bases). The germline V gene has CDR1 SGHTA and CDR2 FQGNSA. The CDR3 has 16 residues. V was cut by 5 bases and J by 5 bases, with 21 bases left in between. Written as DNA, the CDR3 is TGTGCCAGCAGCCTAATGAGGGCGGGGGGGGGAACTGAAGCTTTCTTT. This translates into CASSLMRAGGGTEAFF.

This clone showed up just once. The chain has TRBV9 and TRBJ2-1, with 10 nucleotides matching TRBD1. The CDR3 runs to 14 residues. After removal of 3 bases from V and 5 bases from J, the junction contained 2 bases not matched to a gene. Germline loops: CDR1 SGDLS, CDR2 YYNGEE. The CDR3 coding sequence is TGTGCCAGCAGCGCGGGACAGGGGAACAATGAGCAGTTCTTC. Translation gives CASSAGQGNNEQFF.